This TCR beta chain was profiled in a study of human T cells and chemical hapten exposure. The CDR3 covers 13 residues. V lost 3 bases, J lost 4 bases, and 9 bases lay in between. Germline CDR1 LGHDT, CDR2 YNNKEL (reference sequence). TCRdb independently ran MiXCR on the RACE reads; one entry per CDR3 protein. In the table there are approximately 400,000 distinct CDR3 sequences, 4% to 6% of which are singletons. This clonotype occurred many times. Time point in this sample: pre-sensitization, week 0. Treatment described: therapeutic diphenylcyclopropenone sensitization with weekly scalp DPC. At patch-test visits, sampling came before the patch test.

This clonotype originated in a woman aged 45-65 years with alopecia areata. Some clones in this sample may be carry-over from other donors' samples. Source: whole blood, taken in connection with sensitization to the hapten diphenylcyclopropenone (DPC). The chain employs TRBV3-1 and TRBJ1-1; no clear D. In DNA, the CDR3 is TGTGCCAGCAGCCACCGGGAGGGCACTGAAGCTTTCTTT. As protein: CASSHREGTEAFF.